The clone carrying this T cell receptor beta chain showed up just a few times. Its matching antigen is unknown. The Oncomine TCR Beta short-read assay was applied to DNA of cultured CD4+ T cells. Via MiXCR, TCRdb re-called the PCR reads, giving one row per CDR3 protein. The sample includes roughly 15,000 distinct CDR3 sequences, roughly 66% of them seen just once. Germline values: CDR1 MNHEY, CDR2 SVGEGT. V was clipped by 6 bases and J by 6 bases, with 18 bases between them. CDR3 length: 14 residues. This record comes from a study of vaccination and CD4 T cells after COVID-19. Study overall: Between diagnosis and the drawing of post-COVID samples lay a median approximately 95 days (range 35 to 161).

The treatment is: roughly 10-day PBMC culture with coronavirus spike peptide pools or control peptides (ViraFEST assay). This rearrangement joins TRBV6-2 or TRBV6-3 to TRBJ2-7, with D possibly matching TRBD2 (6 bases). The source material was CD4+ T cells from blood, cultured in vitro. The TCR sequence derives from a human donor who had recovered from COVID-19. The CDR3 reads CASRRGLRTSEQYF. Written as DNA, the CDR3 is TGTGCCAGCAGAAGGGGACTCCGAACGTCCGAGCAGTACTTC.